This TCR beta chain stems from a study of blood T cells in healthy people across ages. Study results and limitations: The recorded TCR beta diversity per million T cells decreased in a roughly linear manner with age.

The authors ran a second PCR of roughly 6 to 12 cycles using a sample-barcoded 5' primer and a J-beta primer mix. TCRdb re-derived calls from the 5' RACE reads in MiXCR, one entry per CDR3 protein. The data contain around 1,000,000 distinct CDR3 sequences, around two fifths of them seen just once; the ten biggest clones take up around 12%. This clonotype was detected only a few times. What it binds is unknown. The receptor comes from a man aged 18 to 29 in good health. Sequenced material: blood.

The CDR3 sequence: CASSWAGGSYNEQFF. The CDR3 DNA sequence: TGTGCCAGCAGCTGGGCAGGGGGCTCCTACAATGAGCAGTTCTTC. This chain connects TRBV7-8 to TRBJ2-1; 7 positions agree with TRBD1. The trim removed 4 bases at V and 0 bases at J, leaving 3 bases unmatched. Germline V lookup: CDR1 SGHVS, CDR2 FQNEAQ. The CDR3 runs 15 residues.